The 20 T cell receptor beta chains presented below share a single source sample, sequenced in a study of chemoradiotherapy in HPV16-positive cancers. Some clones are missing from TCRdb's copy, which holds only in-frame ones; the method was immunoSEQ multiplex PCR. The table has about 24,000 clones, about 88% seen once; the top ten hold more than 4%. The sequencing here drew on blood, taken from a patient who underwent chemoradiotherapy. The receptors come from a human donor with HPV-associated anogenital cancer.

The chain uses TRBV18 and TRBJ2-2; 12 positions agree with TRBD2. Germline V gives CDR1 KGHSH, CDR2 LQKENI. The junction had 2 bases not matched to a gene; V was cut back by 5 bases and J by 4 bases. This CDR3 has 15 residues. This CDR3 reads CASSATSGSTGELFF. CDR3 bases: TGTGCCAGCTCAGCGACTAGCGGGAGCACCGGGGAGCTGTTTTTT.

The genes are TRBV19 and TRBJ1-6, with D unresolved. The CDR3 totals 14 residues. V was shortened by 3 bases and J by 8 bases, with 11 bases between the two germline ends. Germline values: CDR1 LNHDA, CDR2 SQIVND (reference sequence). The CDR3 spells CASSIWQEYSPLHF. CDR3 sequence (DNA): TGTGCCAGTAGTATCTGGCAAGAATATTCACCCCTCCACTTT.

The genes are TRBV29-1 and TRBJ1-1, with 9 bases fitting TRBD1. The CDR3 consists of 16 residues. CDR1 is SQVTM and CDR2 is ANQGSEA in the germline V gene. Trimming at V came to 5 bases and at J to 5 bases, leaving 15 bases not matched to a gene. The CDR3 here is CSVSLARGQGRTEAFF. CDR3 nucleotide sequence: TGCAGCGTTTCCCTAGCCCGGGGACAGGGAAGGACTGAAGCTTTCTTT. The complete variable domain, with remaining parts taken from reference TRBV29-1 and TRBJ1-1, reads SAVISQKPSRDICQRGTSLTIQCQVDSQVTMMFWYRQQPGQSLTLIATANQGSEATYESGFVIDKFPISRPNLTFSTLTVSNMSPEDSSIYLCSVSLARGQGRTEAFFGQGTRLTVV.

The genes are TRBV6-6 and TRBJ2-7, with TRBD1 matching 7 bases. The CDR3 has 13 amino acids. Germline values: CDR1 MNHNY, CDR2 SVGAGI (reference sequence). J was trimmed by 4 bases and V by 6 bases; bases with no gene match: 6. In DNA form, the CDR3 reads TGTGCCAGCAGCCTTCGACAGGGATACGAGCAGTACTTC. It yields the protein CASSLRQGYEQYF.

The chain links TRBV19 to TRBJ1-3; tentative D call: TRBD1 (5 bases). Germline CDR1 reads LNHDA; CDR2 reads SQIVND (reference sequence). This CDR3 has 13 amino acids. Trimming left V 7 bases short and J 0 bases short, with 7 bases between. In DNA form, the CDR3 reads TGTGCCAGTAAAGACAGCTCTGGAAACACCATATATTTT. Translation gives CASKDSSGNTIYF.

The chain joins TRBV7-6 to TRBJ2-1, with 7 bases aligning to TRBD1. The CDR3 contains 12 residues. CDR1 and CDR2 (germline): SGHVS, FNYEAQ. V shed 2 bases, J shed 9 bases, and the junction held 1 base outside the gene matches. DNA for the CDR3: TGTGCCAGCAGCTTAAGGGGGCGTGAGCAGTTCTTC. It is translated as CASSLRGREQFF.

The rearrangement uses TRBV10-2 and TRBJ1-2; D not resolved. Germline V gives CDR1 WSHSY, CDR2 SAAADI. Trimming left V 5 bases short and J 4 bases short, with 14 bases between. This CDR3 is built from 14 residues. The CDR3 reads CASSSQAHAYGYTF. The CDR3 nucleotides are TGCGCCAGCAGTAGCCAGGCGCATGCCTATGGCTACACCTTC.

The rearrangement joins TRBV19 to TRBJ1-1, with D possibly being TRBD1 (6 bases). Germline lookup yields CDR1 LNHDA and CDR2 SQIVND (reference sequence). CDR3 length equals 14 residues. V was cut by 4 bases and J by 6 bases, with 15 bases left in between. This CDR3 is CASSSGQTEAEAFF. For the CDR3, the DNA is TGTGCCAGTAGTAGTGGACAGACGGAAGCTGAAGCTTTCTTT.

This chain links TRBV18 with TRBJ1-3; no clear D. This CDR3 spans 16 amino acids. V lost 3 bases and J 0 bases, leaving 12 bases between the germline ends. Germline CDR1 reads KGHSH; CDR2 reads LQKENI. CDR3 coding DNA: TGTGCCAGCTCACCTCTACCGCCTAGCTCTGGAAACACCATATATTTT. This codes for CASSPLPPSSGNTIYF.

V is TRBV9 and J is TRBJ2-1; D is unclear. Germline CDR1 SGDLS, CDR2 YYNGEE. The CDR3 consists of 16 residues. V lost 4 bases and J 3 bases, leaving 17 bases between the germline ends. CDR3 sequence (DNA): TGTGCCAGCAGCCCCCAGACCACTATACTCTACAATGAGCAGTTCTTC. Its translation: CASSPQTTILYNEQFF.

The V gene is TRBV7-2, the J gene TRBJ2-2; no clear D. V was pared by 1 base and J by 2 bases, with 8 bases between. Per germline, CDR1 SGHTA and CDR2 FQGNSA. The CDR3 runs to 15 residues. The DNA of the CDR3 is TGTGCCAGCAGCTTAGTGGGCAGAAACACCGGGGAGCTGTTTTTT. The encoded protein is CASSLVGRNTGELFF.

This clone was counted between two and nine times. V is TRBV7-2 and J is TRBJ2-1; tentative D call: TRBD2 (6 bases). V lost 4 bases, J lost 4 bases, and 17 bases lay in between. The CDR3 is 16 residues long. Germline V gene lookup returns CDR1 SGHTA and CDR2 FQGNSA. For the CDR3, the DNA is TGTGCCAGCAGCTCGGAGCGGGCGAGTTGGTACAATGAGCAGTTCTTC. Its protein is CASSSERASWYNEQFF.

The chain has TRBV19 and TRBJ1-2, with D unresolved. V lost 1 base and J 2 bases, leaving 14 bases between the germline ends. CDR1 and CDR2 from the germline V gene are LNHDA and SQIVND (reference sequence). This CDR3 spans 16 amino acids. The CDR3 sequence: CASSIAPDGFNYGYTF. CDR3 bases: TGTGCCAGTAGTATAGCCCCGGACGGATTCAACTATGGCTACACCTTC. Full variable domain (missing parts from reference TRBV19 and TRBJ1-2): DGGITQSPKYLFRKEGQNVTLSCEQNLNHDAMYWYRQDPGQGLRLIYYSQIVNDFQKGDIAEGYSVSREKKESFPLTVTSAQKNPTAFYLCASSIAPDGFNYGYTFGSGTRLTVV.

V is TRBV6-1 and J is TRBJ2-4; 8 positions match TRBD1. Per germline, CDR1 MNHNS and CDR2 SASEGT. The CDR3 length is 18 residues. The ends lost 1 base at V and 3 bases at J; junction bases unmatched: 11. This CDR3 reads CASSEGTYNDRGKNIQYF. In DNA form, the CDR3 reads TGTGCCAGCAGTGAAGGGACCTATAACGACAGGGGCAAAAACATTCAGTACTTC.

The chain is built from TRBV14 and TRBJ2-1, with 10 bases lining up with TRBD2. The CDR3 is 15 residues long. Germline V gives CDR1 SGHDN, CDR2 FVKESK. V lost 2 bases and J lost 6; bases outside the gene matches: 4. In DNA, the CDR3 is TGTGCCAGCAGCCAATCAGCGGGAGGGGGCAATGAGCAGTTCTTC. This translates into CASSQSAGGGNEQFF.

V and J are TRBV7-2 and TRBJ1-1; 8 bases are shared with TRBD1. Germline trimming cut 5 bases from V and 11 bases from J; bases unmatched to any gene: 13. The CDR3 totals 14 residues. Per germline, CDR1 SGHTA and CDR2 FQGNSA. CDR3 nucleotide sequence: TGTGCCAGCAGCACGGACAGGGTTTGGCGCGGGGCTTTCTTT. The encoded protein is CASSTDRVWRGAFF.

The V gene is TRBV19, the J gene TRBJ1-2; 7 positions match TRBD1. The J segment lost 0 bases and the V segment lost 6 bases, leaving 4 bases of the junction unmatched. In germline, CDR1 is LNHDA, CDR2 SQIVND (reference sequence). The CDR3 has 14 residues. CDR3 region: CASRGDRTNYGYTF. The CDR3 DNA reads TGTGCCAGTAGGGGGGACAGAACTAACTATGGCTACACCTTC.

This clone has just one count. V gene TRBV5-4 combines with J gene TRBJ1-5; D may be TRBD1 (5 bases). The V gene's germline CDR1 is SGHNT and CDR2 YYREEE (reference sequence). CDR3 length equals 15 residues. Trimming took off 1 base at V and 4 bases at J, with 12 bases between the two ends. The CDR3 bases are TGTGCCAGCAGCTTGAGTGGGCAGGGAAATCAGCCCCAGCATTTT. Translated: CASSLSGQGNQPQHF.

The chain has TRBV5-5 and TRBJ2-5; weak D call: TRBD1 (6 bases). Trimming removed 4 bases at V and 2 bases at J, with 12 bases between. This CDR3 is 14 amino acids long. Germline assignment: CDR1 SGHKS and CDR2 YYEKEE (reference sequence). CDR3 sequence reads: CASSLWTAQETQYF. In DNA, the CDR3 is TGTGCCAGCAGCCTATGGACAGCTCAAGAGACCCAGTACTTC.

This sequence joins TRBV7-9 and TRBJ2-5, with 8 bases fitting TRBD2. CDR1 is SEHNR and CDR2 is FQNEAQ in the germline V gene (reference sequence). This CDR3 contains 15 residues. V lost 4 bases, J lost 5 bases, and 9 bases stayed unmatched. The CDR3 DNA sequence: TGTGCCAGCAGCTCTAGCGGGTTCCTCTCCGAGACCCAGTACTTC. Protein product: CASSSSGFLSETQYF.